A selection of T cell receptor beta chains follows, all from one sample in a study of T cell responses to AZD1222 COVID-19 vaccine. Produced via immunoSEQ multiplex PCR; TCRdb's table is partial and in-frame only. The profile shows approximately 100,000 clones, 70% to 90% of them singletons. Here the sequenced sample was peripheral blood, taken 28 days after the second AZD1222 dose. The receptors derive from an adult who received the AZD1222 COVID-19 vaccine. Both conserved end residues are trimmed from each CDR3. The order of the fields is V gene, CDR3 length, J gene, CDR3 protein.

TRBV5-4,11,TRBJ1-6,ASSSPFGGPLH
TRBV3-1/TRBV3-2,15,TRBJ1-6,ASSRRQGALQSSPLH
TRBV4-2,14,TRBJ2-4,ASSQDFEASKNIQY
TRBV28,12,TRBJ2-7,ASIDSGTTYEQY
TRBV29-1,10,TRBJ2-5,SVEQGGETQY
TRBV28,16,TRBJ1-3,ASSSPTGPYFPGNTIY
TRBV28,15,TRBJ2-3,ASSLWVSRRDTDTQY
TRBV3-1/TRBV3-2,12,TRBJ2-1,ASRASGTYNEQF
TRBV19,14,TRBJ1-5,ASSIGQRLSNQPQH
TRBV9,14,TRBJ1-6,ASSVGPGVPNSPLH
TRBV7-8,12,TRBJ1-1,ASSLGGENTEAF
TRBV5-4,13,TRBJ1-2,ASSLEIEGNYGYT
TRBV20-1,13,TRBJ1-5,SASWNYHSNQPQH
TRBV4-2,13,TRBJ1-5,ASSQGPLSNQPQH
TRBV19,13,TRBJ1-1,ASSPTRTGGTEAF
TRBV5-1,13,TRBJ1-6,ASSLVSRGESPLH
TRBV27,13,TRBJ2-1,ASSTPPSGYNEQF
TRBV18,12,TRBJ1-1,ASSPQDRNTEAF
TRBV12-3/TRBV12-4,10,TRBJ1-2,ASSPGFWGYT
TRBV19,14,TRBJ2-3,ASSIGLAGGPGTQY
TRBV29-1,8,TRBJ1-2,SVVSYGYT
TRBV5-1,13,TRBJ2-1,ASSSLQGVDNEQF
TRBV7-9,14,TRBJ1-6,ASTLSDTLYNSPLH
TRBV12-3/TRBV12-4,10,TRBJ1-1,ASSIWGTEAF
TRBV7-2,16,TRBJ2-6,ASSPRAGGRPGANVLT
TRBV5-1,13,TRBJ2-1,ASSLARAAYNEQF
TRBV28,9,TRBJ1-2,ASVANYGYT
TRBV2,10,TRBJ2-3,ASKIRGDTQY
TRBV7-3,13,TRBJ2-1,ASSLRTSGSGEQF
TRBV21-1,14,TRBJ1-2,ASRPSWGTTNYGYT
TRBV6-4,14,TRBJ2-3,ASSDTGTGGADTQY
TRBV30,12,TRBJ1-5,AWDTGISNQPQH
TRBV18,13,TRBJ1-3,ASSPTGLAGNTIY
TRBV5-4,12,TRBJ2-7,ASSLDRVSYEQY
TRBV12-3/TRBV12-4,11,TRBJ1-2,ASSFELRSGYT
TRBV2,12,TRBJ1-2,ASSDNSGVRGYT
TRBV7-8,17,TRBJ2-6,ASSNVPGQANSGANVLT
TRBV7-2,13,TRBJ1-5,ASSARTGHNQPQH
TRBV24-1,9,TRBJ1-4,ATSIGEKLF
TRBV19,12,TRBJ1-2,ASAQGGGRDGYT
TRBV3-1/TRBV3-2,10,TRBJ2-3,ASSQVRTTQY
TRBV7-9,14,TRBJ2-7,ASNEAGQGTSYEQY
TRBV7-2,14,TRBJ2-5,ASSFFAGPGGETQY
TRBV9,13,TRBJ2-1,ASSVEGLVNNEQF
TRBV3-1/TRBV3-2,13,TRBJ1-2,ASSQLPDSNYGYT
TRBV6-1,13,TRBJ2-7,ASSELTGSSFEQY
TRBV27,12,TRBJ1-6,ASSLGGGYSPLH
TRBV6-5,13,TRBJ2-5,ASGTSGPRVETQY
TRBV2,8,TRBJ2-7,ASGLYEQY
TRBV9,12,TRBJ1-1,ASSAGGSGTEAF
TRBV6-6,14,TRBJ2-1,ATKPLSSGGYNEQF
TRBV4-2,14,TRBJ2-1,ASSQERDRVRNEQF
TRBV13,11,TRBJ1-1,ASSFRGPTEAF
TRBV28,12,TRBJ1-1,ASVSGHANTEAF
TRBV7-3,12,TRBJ1-2,ASSLSDGNYGYT
TRBV30,11,TRBJ1-5,AWSEGTVRPQH
TRBV6-5,9,TRBJ2-3,ASAGRDTQY
TRBV7-3,13,TRBJ2-5,ASSLGAGYQETQY
TRBV20-1,14,TRBJ2-7,SASQGRRGFTYEQY